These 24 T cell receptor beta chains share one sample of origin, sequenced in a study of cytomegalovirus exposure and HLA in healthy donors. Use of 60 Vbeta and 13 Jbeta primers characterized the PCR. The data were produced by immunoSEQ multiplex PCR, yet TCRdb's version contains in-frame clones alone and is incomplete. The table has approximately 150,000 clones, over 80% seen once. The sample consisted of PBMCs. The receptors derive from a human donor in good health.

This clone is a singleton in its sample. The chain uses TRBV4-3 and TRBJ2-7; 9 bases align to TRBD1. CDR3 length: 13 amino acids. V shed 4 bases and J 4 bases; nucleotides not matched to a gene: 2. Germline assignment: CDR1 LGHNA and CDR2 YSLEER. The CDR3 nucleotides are TGCGCCAGCAGCCCGGACAGGGGTTACGAGCAGTACTTC. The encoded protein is CASSPDRGYEQYF.

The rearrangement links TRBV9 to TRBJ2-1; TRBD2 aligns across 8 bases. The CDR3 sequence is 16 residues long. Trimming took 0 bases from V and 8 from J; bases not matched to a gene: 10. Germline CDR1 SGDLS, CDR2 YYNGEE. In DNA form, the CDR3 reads TGTGCCAGCAGCGTAGCTCCAATTAGCGGGGACTATGAGCAGTTCTTC. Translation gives CASSVAPISGDYEQFF.

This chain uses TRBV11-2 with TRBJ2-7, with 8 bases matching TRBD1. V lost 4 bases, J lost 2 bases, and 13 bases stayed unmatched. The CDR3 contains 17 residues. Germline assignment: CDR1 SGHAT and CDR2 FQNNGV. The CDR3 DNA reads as TGTGCCAGCAGCTCCATAGTGGGGCCCAGGGGGCCCTACGAGCAGTACTTC. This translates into CASSSIVGPRGPYEQYF.

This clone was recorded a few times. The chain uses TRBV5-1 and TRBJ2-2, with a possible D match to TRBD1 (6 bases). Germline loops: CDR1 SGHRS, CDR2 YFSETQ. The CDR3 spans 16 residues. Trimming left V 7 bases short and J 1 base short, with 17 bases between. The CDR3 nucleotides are TGCGCCAGCTCCCCCCTAATAGGGGGGAACACCGGGGAGCTGTTTTTT. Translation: CASSPLIGGNTGELFF.

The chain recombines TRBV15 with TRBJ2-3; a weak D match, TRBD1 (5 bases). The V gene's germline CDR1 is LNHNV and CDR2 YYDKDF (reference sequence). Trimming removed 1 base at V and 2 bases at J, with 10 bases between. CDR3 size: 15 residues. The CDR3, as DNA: TGTGCCACCAGCAGAGCCGACAGTTTCACAGATACGCAGTATTTT. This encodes CATSRADSFTDTQYF.

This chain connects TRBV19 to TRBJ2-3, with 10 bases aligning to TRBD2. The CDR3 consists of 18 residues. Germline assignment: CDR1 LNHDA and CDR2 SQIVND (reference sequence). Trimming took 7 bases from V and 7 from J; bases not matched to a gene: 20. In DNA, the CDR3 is TGTGCCAGTACCTACTCGGCTAGCGGGGGCGGGGGGGCGAATACGCAGTATTTT. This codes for CASTYSASGGGGANTQYF.

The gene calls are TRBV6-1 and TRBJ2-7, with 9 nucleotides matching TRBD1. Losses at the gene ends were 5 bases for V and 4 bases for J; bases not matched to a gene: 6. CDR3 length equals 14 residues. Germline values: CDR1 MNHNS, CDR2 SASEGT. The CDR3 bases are TGTGCCAGCAGTACGACAGGGGGATCATACGAGCAGTACTTC. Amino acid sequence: CASSTTGGSYEQYF.

CDR3: CASSLTSGVQELFF. The CDR3 coding sequence is TGTGCCAGCAGCTTGACTAGCGGGGTTCAGGAGCTGTTTTTT. The gene calls are TRBV5-6 and TRBJ2-2, with 10 bases aligning to TRBD2. This CDR3 has 14 residues. V dropped 1 base and J dropped 10; count of bases not matched to a gene: 4. Germline CDR1 SGHDT, CDR2 YYEEEE.

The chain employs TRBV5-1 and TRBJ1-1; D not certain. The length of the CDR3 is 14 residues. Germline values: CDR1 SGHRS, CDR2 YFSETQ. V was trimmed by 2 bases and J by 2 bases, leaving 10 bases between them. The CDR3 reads CASSFLRGNTEAFF. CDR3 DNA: TGCGCCAGCAGCTTCCTCCGGGGAAACACTGAAGCTTTCTTT.

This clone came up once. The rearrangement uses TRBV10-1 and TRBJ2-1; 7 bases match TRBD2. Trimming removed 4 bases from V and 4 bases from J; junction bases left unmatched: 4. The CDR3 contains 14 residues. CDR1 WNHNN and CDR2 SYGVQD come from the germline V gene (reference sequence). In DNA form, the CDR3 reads TGCGCCAGCAGTGGGGAGGGGCCTTACAATGAGCAGTTCTTC. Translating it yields CASSGEGPYNEQFF.

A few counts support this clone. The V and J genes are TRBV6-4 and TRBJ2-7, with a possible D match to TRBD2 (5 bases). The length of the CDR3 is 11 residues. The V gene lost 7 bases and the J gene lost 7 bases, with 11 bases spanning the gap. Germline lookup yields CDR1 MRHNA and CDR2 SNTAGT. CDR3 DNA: TGTGCCAGCACCAGGAGGAAAGAGCAGTACTTC. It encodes CASTRRKEQYF.

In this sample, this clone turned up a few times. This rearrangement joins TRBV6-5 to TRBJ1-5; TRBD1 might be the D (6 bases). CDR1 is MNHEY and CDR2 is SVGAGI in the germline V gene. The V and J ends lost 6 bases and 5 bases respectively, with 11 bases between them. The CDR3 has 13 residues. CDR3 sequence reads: CASSRRGHQPQHF. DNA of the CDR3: TGTGCCAGCAGCCGCAGGGGCCATCAGCCCCAGCATTTT.

The CDR3 sequence: CASSTRTGTYEQYF. CDR3 sequence (DNA): TGTGCCAGCAGCACGCGGACAGGGACCTACGAGCAGTACTTC. The chain combines TRBV7-9 with TRBJ2-7, with 8 positions matching TRBD1. CDR1 and CDR2 from the germline V gene are SEHNR and FQNEAQ (reference sequence). V shed 5 bases and J 2 bases; nucleotides not matched to a gene: 5. The CDR3 has 14 amino acids.

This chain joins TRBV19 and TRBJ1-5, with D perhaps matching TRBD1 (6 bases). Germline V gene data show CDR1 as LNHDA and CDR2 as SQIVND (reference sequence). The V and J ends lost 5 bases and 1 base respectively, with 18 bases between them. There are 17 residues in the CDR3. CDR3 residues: CASSWGRGGGSNQPQHF. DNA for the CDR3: TGTGCCAGTAGTTGGGGCAGGGGAGGGGGGAGCAATCAGCCCCAGCATTTT.

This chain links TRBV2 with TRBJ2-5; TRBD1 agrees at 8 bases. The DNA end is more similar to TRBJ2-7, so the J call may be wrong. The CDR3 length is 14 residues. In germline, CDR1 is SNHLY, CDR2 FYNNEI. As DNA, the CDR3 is TGTGCCAGCAGCCCCGGACAGGGAAGGTACGAGCAGTACTTC. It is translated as CASSPGQGRYEQYF.

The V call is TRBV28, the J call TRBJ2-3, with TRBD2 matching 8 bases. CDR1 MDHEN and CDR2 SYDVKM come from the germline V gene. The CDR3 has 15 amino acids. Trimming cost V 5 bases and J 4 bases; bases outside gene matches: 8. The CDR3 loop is CASSPWGSGADTQYF. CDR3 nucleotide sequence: TGTGCCAGCAGTCCTTGGGGTAGCGGGGCAGATACGCAGTATTTT.

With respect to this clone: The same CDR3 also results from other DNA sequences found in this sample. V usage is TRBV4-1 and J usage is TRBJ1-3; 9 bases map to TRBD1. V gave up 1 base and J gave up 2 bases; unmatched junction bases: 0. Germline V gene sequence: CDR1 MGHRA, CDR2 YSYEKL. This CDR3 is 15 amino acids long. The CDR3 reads CASSQGQGAGNTIYF. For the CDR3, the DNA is TGCGCCAGCAGCCAAGGACAGGGGGCTGGAAACACCATATATTTT.

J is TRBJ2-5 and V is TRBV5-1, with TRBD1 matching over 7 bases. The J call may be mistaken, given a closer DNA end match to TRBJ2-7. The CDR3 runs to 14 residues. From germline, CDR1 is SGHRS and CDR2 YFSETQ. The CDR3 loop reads CASSAGTALYEQYF. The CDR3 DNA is TGCGCCAGCAGCGCCGGGACAGCTTTATACGAGCAGTACTTC.

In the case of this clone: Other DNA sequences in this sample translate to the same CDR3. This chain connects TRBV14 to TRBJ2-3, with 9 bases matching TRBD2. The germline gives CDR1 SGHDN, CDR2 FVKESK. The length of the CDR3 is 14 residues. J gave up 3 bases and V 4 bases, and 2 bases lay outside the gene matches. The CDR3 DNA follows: TGTGCCAGCAGCCGGGCGGGGGGGACAGATACGCAGTATTTT. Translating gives CASSRAGGTDTQYF.

Here the CDR3 DNA reads TGCAGCGTTAACAGGGGCAATGAGCAGTTCTTC. Translating gives CSVNRGNEQFF. The chain has TRBV29-1 and TRBJ2-1; 7 bases line up with TRBD1. Germline loops: CDR1 SQVTM, CDR2 ANQGSEA. The J segment lost 6 bases and the V segment lost 5 bases, leaving 1 base of the junction unmatched. This CDR3 contains 11 residues.

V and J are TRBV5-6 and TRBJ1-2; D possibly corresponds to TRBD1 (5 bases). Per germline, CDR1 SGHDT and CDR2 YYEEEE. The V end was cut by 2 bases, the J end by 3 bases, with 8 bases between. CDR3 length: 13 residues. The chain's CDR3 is CASSFAGHYGYTF. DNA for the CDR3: TGTGCCAGCAGCTTTGCAGGGCACTATGGCTACACCTTC.

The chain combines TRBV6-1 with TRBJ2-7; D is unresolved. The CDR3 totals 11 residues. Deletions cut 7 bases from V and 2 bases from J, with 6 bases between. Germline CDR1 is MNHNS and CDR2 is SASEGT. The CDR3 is CASIETYEQYF. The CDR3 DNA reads TGTGCCAGCATAGAGACCTACGAGCAGTACTTC.

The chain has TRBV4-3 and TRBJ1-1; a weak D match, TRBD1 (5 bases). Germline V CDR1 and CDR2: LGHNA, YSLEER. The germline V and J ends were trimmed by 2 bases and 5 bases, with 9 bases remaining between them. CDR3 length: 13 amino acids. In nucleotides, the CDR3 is TGCGCCAGCAGCCAACGACAGTGGACTGAAGCTTTCTTT. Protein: CASSQRQWTEAFF.

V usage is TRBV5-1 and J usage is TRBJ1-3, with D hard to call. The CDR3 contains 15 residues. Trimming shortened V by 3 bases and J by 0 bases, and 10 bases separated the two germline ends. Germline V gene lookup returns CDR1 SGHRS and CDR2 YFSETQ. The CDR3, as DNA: TGCGCCAGCAGCTCTGCGGGCTACTCTGGAAACACCATATATTTT. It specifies CASSSAGYSGNTIYF. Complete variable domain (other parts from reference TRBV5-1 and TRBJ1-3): KAGVTQTPRYLIKTRGQQVTLSCSPISGHRSVSWYQQTPGQGLQFLFEYFSETQRNKGNFPGRFSGRQFSNSRSEMNVSTLELGDSALYLCASSSAGYSGNTIYFGEGSWLTVV.